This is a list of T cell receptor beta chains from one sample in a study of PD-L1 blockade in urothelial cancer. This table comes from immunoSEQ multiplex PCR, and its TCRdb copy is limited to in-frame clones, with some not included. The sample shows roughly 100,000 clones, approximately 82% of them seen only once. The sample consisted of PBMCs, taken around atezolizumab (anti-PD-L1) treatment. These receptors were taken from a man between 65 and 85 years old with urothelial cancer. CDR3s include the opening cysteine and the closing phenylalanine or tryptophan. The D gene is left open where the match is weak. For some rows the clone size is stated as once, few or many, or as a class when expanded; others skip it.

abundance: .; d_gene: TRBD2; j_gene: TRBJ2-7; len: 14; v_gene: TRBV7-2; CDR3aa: CASSRSSGSYEQYF; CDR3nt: TGTGCCAGCAGCAGGTCTAGCGGGAGTTACGAGCAGTACTTC
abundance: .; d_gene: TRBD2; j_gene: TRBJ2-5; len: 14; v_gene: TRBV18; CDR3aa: CASSPPVAGETQYF; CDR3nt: TGTGCCAGCTCACCACCGGTAGCGGGGGAGACCCAGTACTTC
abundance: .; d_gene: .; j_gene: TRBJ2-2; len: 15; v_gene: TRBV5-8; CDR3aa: CASSLAGLNTGELFF; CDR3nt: TGTGCCAGCAGCTTGGCAGGGTTGAACACCGGGGAGCTGTTTTTT
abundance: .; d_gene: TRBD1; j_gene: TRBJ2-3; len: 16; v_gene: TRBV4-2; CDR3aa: CASSQGDRIQGDTQYF; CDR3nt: TGTGCCAGCAGCCAAGGGGACAGGATCCAAGGGGATACGCAGTATTTT
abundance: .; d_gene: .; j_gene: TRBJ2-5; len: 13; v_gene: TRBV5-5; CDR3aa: CASSILAGETQYF; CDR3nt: TGTGCCAGCAGTATCCTCGCCGGGGAGACCCAGTACTTC
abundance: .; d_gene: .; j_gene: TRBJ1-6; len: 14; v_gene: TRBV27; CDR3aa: CASQLGGAHSPLHF; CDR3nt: TGTGCCAGCCAACTGGGGGGGGCACATTCACCCCTCCACTTT
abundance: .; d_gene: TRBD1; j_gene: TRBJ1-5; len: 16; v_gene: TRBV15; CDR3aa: CATSRGGTGSNQPQHF; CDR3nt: TGTGCCACCAGCAGAGGTGGGACAGGTAGCAATCAGCCCCAGCATTTT
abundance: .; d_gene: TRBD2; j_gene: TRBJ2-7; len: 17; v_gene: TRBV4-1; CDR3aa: CASSHRQTSGSSYEQYF; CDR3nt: TGCGCCAGCAGCCACCGGCAGACTAGCGGGAGCTCCTACGAGCAGTACTTC
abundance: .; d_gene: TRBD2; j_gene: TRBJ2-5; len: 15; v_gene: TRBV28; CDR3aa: CASSLRREGQETQYF; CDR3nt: TGTGCCAGCAGTTTACGGCGGGAGGGGCAAGAGACCCAGTACTTC
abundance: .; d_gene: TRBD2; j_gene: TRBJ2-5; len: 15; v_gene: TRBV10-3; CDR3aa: CAIRQGLAGQETQYF; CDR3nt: TGTGCCATCAGACAGGGACTAGCGGGGCAAGAGACCCAGTACTTC
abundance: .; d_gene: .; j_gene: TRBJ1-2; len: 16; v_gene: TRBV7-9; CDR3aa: CASREGTGKANYGYTF; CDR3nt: TGTGCCAGCAGAGAAGGAACAGGGAAAGCTAACTATGGCTACACCTTC
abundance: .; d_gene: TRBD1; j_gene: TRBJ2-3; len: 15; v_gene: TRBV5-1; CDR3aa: CASSEGQGRTDTQYF; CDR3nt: TGCGCCAGCAGCGAGGGACAGGGGAGGACAGATACGCAGTATTTT
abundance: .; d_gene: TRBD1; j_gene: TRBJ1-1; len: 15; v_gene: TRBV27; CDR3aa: CASSRTGGWNTEAFF; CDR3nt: TGTGCCAGCAGTCGCACAGGGGGATGGAACACTGAAGCTTTCTTT
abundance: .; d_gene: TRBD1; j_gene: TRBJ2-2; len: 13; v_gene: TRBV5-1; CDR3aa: CASGTANTGELFF; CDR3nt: TGCGCCAGCGGGACAGCGAACACCGGGGAGCTGTTTTTT
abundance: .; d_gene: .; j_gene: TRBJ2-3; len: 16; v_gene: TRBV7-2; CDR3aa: CASSLAVLVGGDTQYF; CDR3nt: TGTGCCAGCAGCTTAGCCGTACTAGTCGGAGGAGATACGCAGTATTTT
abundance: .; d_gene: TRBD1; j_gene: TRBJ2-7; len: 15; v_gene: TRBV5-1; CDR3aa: CASSLGPGQTYEQYF; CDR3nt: TGCGCCAGCAGCTTGGGACCGGGACAGACCTACGAGCAGTACTTC
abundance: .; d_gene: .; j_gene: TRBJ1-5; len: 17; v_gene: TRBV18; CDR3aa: CASSLDRSMAYNQPQHF; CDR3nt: TGTGCCAGCTCACTGGACAGATCAATGGCCTACAATCAGCCCCAGCATTTT
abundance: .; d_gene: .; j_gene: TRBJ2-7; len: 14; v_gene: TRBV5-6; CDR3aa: CASSPTGQTGEQYF; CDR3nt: TGTGCCAGCAGCCCGACAGGTCAGACGGGTGAGCAGTACTTC
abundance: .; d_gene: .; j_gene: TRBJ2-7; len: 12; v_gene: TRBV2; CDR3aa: CASSQNIYEQYF; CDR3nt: TGTGCCAGCAGTCAAAACATCTACGAGCAGTACTTC
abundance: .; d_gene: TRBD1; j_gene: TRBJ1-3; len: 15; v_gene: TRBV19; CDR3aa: CASSPSTGYGNTIYF; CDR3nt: TGTGCCAGTAGTCCATCGACAGGGTATGGAAACACCATATATTTT
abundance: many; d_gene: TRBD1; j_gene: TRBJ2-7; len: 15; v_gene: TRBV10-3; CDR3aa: CAISGTGEIVDEQYF; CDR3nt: TGTGCCATCAGTGGAACAGGGGAAATTGTGGACGAGCAGTACTTC
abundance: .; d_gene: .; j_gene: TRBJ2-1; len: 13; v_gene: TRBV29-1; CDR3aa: CSVGGLSYNEQFF; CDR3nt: TGCAGCGTTGGAGGGCTCTCCTACAATGAGCAGTTCTTC
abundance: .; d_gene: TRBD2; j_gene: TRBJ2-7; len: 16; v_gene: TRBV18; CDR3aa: CASSPLASGGSGEQYF; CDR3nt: TGTGCCAGCTCACCGCTGGCTAGCGGGGGCTCTGGGGAGCAGTACTTC
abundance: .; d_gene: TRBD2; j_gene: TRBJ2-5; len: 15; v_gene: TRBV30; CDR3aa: CAWIPGLAPQETQYF; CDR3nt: TGTGCCTGGATTCCGGGACTAGCGCCACAAGAGACCCAGTACTTC
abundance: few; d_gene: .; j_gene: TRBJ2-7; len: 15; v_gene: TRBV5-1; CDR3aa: CASSLAGLGGYEQYF; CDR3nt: TGCGCCAGCAGCTTGGCCGGACTGGGGGGATACGAGCAGTACTTC
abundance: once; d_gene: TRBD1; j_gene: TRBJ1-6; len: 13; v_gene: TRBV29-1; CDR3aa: CSVGGTGNSPLHF; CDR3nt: TGCAGCGTCGGCGGGACAGGGAATTCACCCCTCCACTTT
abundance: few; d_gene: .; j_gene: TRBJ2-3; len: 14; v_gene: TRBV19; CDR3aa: CASSMASGADTQYF; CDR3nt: TGTGCCAGTAGTATGGCGTCGGGGGCAGATACGCAGTATTTT
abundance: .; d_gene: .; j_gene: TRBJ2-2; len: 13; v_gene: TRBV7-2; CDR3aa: CASSLRGTGELFF; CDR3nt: TGTGCCAGCAGCTTACGGGGGACCGGGGAGCTGTTTTTT
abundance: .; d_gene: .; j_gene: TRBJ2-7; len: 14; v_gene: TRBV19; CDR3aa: CASSDFPSSYEQYF; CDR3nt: TGTGCCAGTAGTGACTTCCCGAGCTCCTACGAGCAGTACTTC
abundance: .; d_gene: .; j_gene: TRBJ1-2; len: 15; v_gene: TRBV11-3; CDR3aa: CASSSDEGGKGGYTF; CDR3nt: TGTGCCAGCAGCTCCGATGAGGGAGGGAAGGGCGGCTACACCTTC
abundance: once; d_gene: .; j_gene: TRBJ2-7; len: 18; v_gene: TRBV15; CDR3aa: CATSTVRPGQRLVYEQYF; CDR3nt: TGTGCCACCAGCACCGTACGCCCAGGACAGCGCCTCGTCTACGAGCAGTACTTC
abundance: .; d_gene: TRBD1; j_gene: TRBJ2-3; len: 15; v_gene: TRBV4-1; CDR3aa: CASSLSTGGADTQYF; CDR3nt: TGCGCCAGCAGCCTCTCGACAGGGGGGGCAGATACGCAGTATTTT